The present T cell receptor (beta chain) was sequenced within a study of blood T cells in healthy people across ages. On this clonotype: A single base separates this from a much larger clone, so it may be a read error.

Germline V CDR1 and CDR2: SNHLY, FYNNEI. The length of the CDR3 is 13 residues. V shed 1 base and J shed 11 bases, with 14 bases lying between them. Sample-barcoded 5' priming and a J-beta primer mix drove a second PCR of about 7 to 12 cycles. MiXCR, run by TCRdb on the 5' RACE reads, gives a single entry per CDR3 protein. The sample holds 650,000 or so distinct CDR3 sequences; 45% to 60% are singletons and the top ten take about 13%. Sequences were obtained from blood. V is TRBV2 and J is TRBJ2-5; perhaps TRBD1 as D (5 bases). The sequence derives from a woman over 75 in good health. The CDR3 loop is CASSEGRANEQYF. The CDR3 DNA reads as TGTGCCAGCAGTGAAGGCAGGGCCAATGAGCAGTACTTC.